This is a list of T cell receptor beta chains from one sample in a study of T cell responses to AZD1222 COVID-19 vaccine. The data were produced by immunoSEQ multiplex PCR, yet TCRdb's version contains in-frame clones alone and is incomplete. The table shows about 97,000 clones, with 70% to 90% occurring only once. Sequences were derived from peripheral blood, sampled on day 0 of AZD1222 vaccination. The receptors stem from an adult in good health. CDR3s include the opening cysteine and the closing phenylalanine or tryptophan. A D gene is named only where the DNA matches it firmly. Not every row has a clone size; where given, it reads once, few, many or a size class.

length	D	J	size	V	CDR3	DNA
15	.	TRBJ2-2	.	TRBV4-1	CASSQEGQRNGELFF	TGCGCCAGCAGCCAAGAGGGCCAGAGGAACGGGGAGCTGTTTTTT
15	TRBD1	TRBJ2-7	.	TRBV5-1	CASSWQGTVSNEQYF	TGCGCCAGCAGCTGGCAAGGGACAGTAAGTAATGAGCAGTACTTC
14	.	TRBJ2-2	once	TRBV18	CASKPGRRTGELFF	TGTGCCAGCAAACCGGGCCGCAGAACCGGGGAGCTGTTTTTT
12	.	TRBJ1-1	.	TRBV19	CASSTGTTEAFF	TGTGCCAGTAGTACAGGGACAACTGAAGCTTTCTTT
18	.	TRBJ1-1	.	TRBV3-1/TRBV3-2	CASSQTGTATGWDTEAFF	TGTGCCAGCAGCCAAACCGGGACGGCCACGGGGTGGGACACTGAAGCTTTCTTT
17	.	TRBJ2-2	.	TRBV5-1	CASSRNPGTANTGELFF	TGCGCCAGCAGCCGAAACCCAGGCACGGCGAACACCGGGGAGCTGTTTTTT
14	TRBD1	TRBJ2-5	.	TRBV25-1	CASSDRQGRETQYF	TGTGCCAGCAGTGATAGACAGGGTCGGGAGACCCAGTACTTC
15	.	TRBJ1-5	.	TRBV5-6	CASSLAGYSNQPQHF	TGTGCCAGCAGCTTGGCGGGGTATAGCAATCAGCCCCAGCATTTT
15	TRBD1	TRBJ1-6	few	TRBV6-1	CASSDSQGGNSPLHF	TGTGCCAGCAGTGATTCCCAGGGGGGCAATTCACCCCTCCACTTT
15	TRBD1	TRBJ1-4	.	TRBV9	CASSGAGTGDEKLFF	TGTGCCAGCAGCGGAGCGGGGACAGGGGATGAAAAACTGTTTTTT
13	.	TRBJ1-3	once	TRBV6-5	CASSYPDGNTIYF	TGTGCCAGCAGTTACCCGGATGGAAACACCATATATTTT
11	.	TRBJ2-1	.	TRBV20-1	CSALQGNEQFF	TGCAGTGCTTTGCAGGGAAATGAGCAGTTCTTC
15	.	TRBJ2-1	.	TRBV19	CASTPAGIPYNEQFF	TGTGCCAGTACCCCCGCGGGGATCCCCTACAATGAGCAGTTCTTC
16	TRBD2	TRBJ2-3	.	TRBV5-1	CASRAGDSRWVHTQYF	TGCGCCAGCAGGGCGGGAGACTCCCGATGGGTTCATACGCAGTATTTT
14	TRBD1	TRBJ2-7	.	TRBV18	CASSQDRTSYEQYF	TGTGCCAGCTCTCAGGACAGGACCTCCTACGAGCAGTACTTC
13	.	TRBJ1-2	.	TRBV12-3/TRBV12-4	CASSFAPEDGYTF	TGTGCCAGCAGTTTCGCCCCCGAGGATGGCTACACCTTC
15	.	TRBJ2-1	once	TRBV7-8	CASSKAGSGNNEQFF	TGTGCCAGCAGCAAAGCAGGGTCAGGGAACAATGAGCAGTTCTTC
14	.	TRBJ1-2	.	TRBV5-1	CASSPLGGSYGYTF	TGCGCCAGCAGCCCCCTTGGAGGGTCCTATGGCTACACCTTC
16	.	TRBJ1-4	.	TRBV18	CASSPLRGATNEKLFF	TGTGCCAGCTCACCCCTCAGGGGAGCAACTAATGAAAAACTGTTTTTT
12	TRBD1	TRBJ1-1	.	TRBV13	CASSFGDRGAFF	TGTGCCAGCAGCTTCGGGGACAGGGGAGCTTTCTTT
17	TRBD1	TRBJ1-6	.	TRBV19	CASSISKTGAGGSPLHF	TGTGCCAGTAGTATCTCAAAGACAGGGGCCGGGGGATCACCCCTCCACTTT
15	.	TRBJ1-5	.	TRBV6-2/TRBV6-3	CASSFAGYSNQPQHF	TGTGCCAGCAGTTTCGCGGGTTATAGCAATCAGCCCCAGCATTTT
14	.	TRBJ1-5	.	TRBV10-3	CAISPDSFNQPQHF	TGTGCCATCAGCCCGGACAGTTTCAATCAGCCCCAGCATTTT
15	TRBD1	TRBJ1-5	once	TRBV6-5	CASSPDRGSNQPQHF	TGTGCCAGCAGCCCGGACAGGGGGAGCAATCAGCCCCAGCATTTT
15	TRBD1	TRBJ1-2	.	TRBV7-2	CASSFLGQYNYGYTF	TGTGCCAGCAGCTTTTTGGGACAGTATAACTATGGCTACACCTTC
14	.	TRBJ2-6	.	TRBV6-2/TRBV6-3	CASSYNSGANVLTF	TGTGCCAGCAGTTACAACTCTGGGGCCAACGTCCTGACTTTC
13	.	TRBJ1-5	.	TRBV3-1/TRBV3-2	CASSHRGFQPQHF	TGTGCCAGCAGCCATAGGGGCTTTCAGCCCCAGCATTTT
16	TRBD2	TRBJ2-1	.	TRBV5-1	CASSPGGSSSYNEQFF	TGCGCCAGCAGCCCCGGGGGGTCTAGCTCCTACAATGAGCAGTTCTTC
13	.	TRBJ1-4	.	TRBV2	CASSYREDEKLFF	TGTGCCAGCAGTTACCGGGAGGACGAAAAACTGTTTTTT
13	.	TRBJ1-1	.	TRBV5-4	CASSLLRGGEAFF	TGTGCCAGCAGCTTGTTAAGGGGTGGTGAAGCTTTCTTT
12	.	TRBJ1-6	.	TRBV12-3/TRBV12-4	CASSAIISPLHF	TGTGCCAGCAGTGCCATTATCTCACCCCTCCACTTT
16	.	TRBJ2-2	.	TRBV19	CASSRGAGANTGELFF	TGTGCCAGTTCAAGAGGGGCAGGCGCCAACACCGGGGAGCTGTTTTTT
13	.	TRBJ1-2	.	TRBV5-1	CASSLDPGSGHTF	TGCGCCAGCAGCTTGGATCCGGGCAGCGGGCACACCTTC
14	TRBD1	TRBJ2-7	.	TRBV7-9	CASSSGQGAYEQYF	TGTGCCAGCAGCTCCGGACAGGGGGCCTACGAGCAGTACTTC
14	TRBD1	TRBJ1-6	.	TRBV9	CASSGTGLNSPLHF	TGTGCCAGCAGCGGGACAGGGCTTAATTCACCCCTCCACTTT
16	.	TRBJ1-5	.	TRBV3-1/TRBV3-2	CASSQSRGYSNQPQHF	TGTGCCAGCAGCCAGTCTCGGGGATACAGCAATCAGCCCCAGCATTTT
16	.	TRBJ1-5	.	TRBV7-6	CASSLEAGAGNQPQHF	TGTGCCAGCAGCTTAGAGGCCGGGGCAGGCAATCAGCCCCAGCATTTT
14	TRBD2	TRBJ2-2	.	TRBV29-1	CSVRGLARTGELFF	TGCAGCGTTCGGGGACTAGCGCGCACCGGGGAGCTGTTTTTT
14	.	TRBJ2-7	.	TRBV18	CASSPPRAGTEQYF	TGTGCCAGCTCACCACCCAGGGCCGGCACCGAGCAGTACTTC
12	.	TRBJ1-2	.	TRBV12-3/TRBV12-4	CASSLGREGYTF	TGTGCCAGCAGTTTAGGCAGGGAAGGCTACACCTTC
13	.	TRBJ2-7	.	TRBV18	CASSPGSSYEQYF	TGTGCCAGCTCACCAGGTAGTTCCTACGAGCAGTACTTC
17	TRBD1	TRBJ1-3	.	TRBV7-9	CASSSYTGTGTGNTIYF	TGTGCCAGCAGCTCATATACCGGGACAGGGACAGGAAACACCATATATTTT
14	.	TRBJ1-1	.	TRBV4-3	CASSQDEGNTEAFF	TGCGCCAGCAGCCAAGATGAGGGAAACACTGAAGCTTTCTTT
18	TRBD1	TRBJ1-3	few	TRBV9	CASSGLGQGVHSGNTIYF	TGTGCCAGCAGCGGATTGGGACAGGGCGTCCACTCTGGAAACACCATATATTTT
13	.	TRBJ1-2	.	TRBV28	CASAGTSNYGYTF	TGTGCCAGCGCGGGCACCTCTAACTATGGCTACACCTTC
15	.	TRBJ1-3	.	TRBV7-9	CASSPRADSGNTIYF	TGTGCCAGCAGCCCCCGGGCAGACTCTGGAAACACCATATATTTT
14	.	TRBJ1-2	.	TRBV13	CASSLGPTNYGYTF	TGTGCCAGCAGCTTAGGCCCGACTAACTATGGCTACACCTTC
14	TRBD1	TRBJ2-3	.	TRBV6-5	CASSDYNRGATQYF	TGTGCCAGCAGCGACTATAACAGGGGCGCAACGCAGTATTTT
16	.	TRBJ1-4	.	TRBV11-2	CASSSFTPSPNEKLFF	TGTGCCAGCAGCTCCTTTACTCCTAGCCCTAATGAAAAACTGTTTTTT
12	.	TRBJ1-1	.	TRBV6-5	CASTSGGTEAFF	TGTGCCAGCACCTCAGGAGGGACTGAAGCTTTCTTT
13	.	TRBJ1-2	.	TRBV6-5	CATRGRTNYGYTF	TGTGCCACCCGTGGGAGGACTAACTATGGCTACACCTTC
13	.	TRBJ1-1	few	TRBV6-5	CASRNLGEGKAFF	TGTGCCAGCAGGAACCTCGGAGAGGGTAAAGCTTTCTTT
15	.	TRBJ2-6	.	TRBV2	CASRDRGTGANVLTF	TGTGCCAGCCGGGACCGGGGGACTGGGGCCAACGTCCTGACTTTC
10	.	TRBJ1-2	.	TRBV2	CASERGRYTF	TGTGCCAGCGAGCGGGGACGCTACACCTTC